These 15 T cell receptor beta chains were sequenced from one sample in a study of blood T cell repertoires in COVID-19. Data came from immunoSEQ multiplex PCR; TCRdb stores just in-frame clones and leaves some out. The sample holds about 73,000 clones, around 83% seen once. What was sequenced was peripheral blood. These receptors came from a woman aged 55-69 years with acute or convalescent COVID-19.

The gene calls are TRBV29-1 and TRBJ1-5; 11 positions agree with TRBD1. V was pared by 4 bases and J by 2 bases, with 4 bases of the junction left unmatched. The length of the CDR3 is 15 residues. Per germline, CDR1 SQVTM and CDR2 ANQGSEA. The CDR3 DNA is TGCAGCGTTGTAACGGGACAGGGGGGCAATCAGCCCCAGCATTTT. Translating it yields CSVVTGQGGNQPQHF.

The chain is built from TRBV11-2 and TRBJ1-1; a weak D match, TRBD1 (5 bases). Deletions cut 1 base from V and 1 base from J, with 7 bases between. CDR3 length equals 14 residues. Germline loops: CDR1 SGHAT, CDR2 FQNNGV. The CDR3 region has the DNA TGTGCCAGCAGCTTAGGGGGCCGGAACACTGAAGCTTTCTTT. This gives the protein CASSLGGRNTEAFF.

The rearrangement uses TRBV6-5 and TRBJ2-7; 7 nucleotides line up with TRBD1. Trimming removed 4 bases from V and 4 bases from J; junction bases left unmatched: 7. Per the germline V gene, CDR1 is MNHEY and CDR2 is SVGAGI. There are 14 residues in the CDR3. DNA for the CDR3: TGTGCCAGCAGTTCGGCACCGGGACAGTACGAGCAGTACTTC. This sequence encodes CASSSAPGQYEQYF.

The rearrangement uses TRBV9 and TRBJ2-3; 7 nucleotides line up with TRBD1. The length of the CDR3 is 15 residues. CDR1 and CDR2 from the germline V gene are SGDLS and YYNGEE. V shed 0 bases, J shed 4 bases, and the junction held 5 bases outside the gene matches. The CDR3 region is CASSVEGAGADTQYF. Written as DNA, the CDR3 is TGTGCCAGCAGCGTAGAGGGGGCAGGGGCAGATACGCAGTATTTT. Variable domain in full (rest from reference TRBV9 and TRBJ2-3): DSGVTQTPKHLITATGQRVTLRCSPRSGDLSVYWYQQSLDQGLQFLIQYYNGEERAKGNILERFSAQQFPDLHSELNLSSLELGDSALYFCASSVEGAGADTQYFGPGTRLTVL.

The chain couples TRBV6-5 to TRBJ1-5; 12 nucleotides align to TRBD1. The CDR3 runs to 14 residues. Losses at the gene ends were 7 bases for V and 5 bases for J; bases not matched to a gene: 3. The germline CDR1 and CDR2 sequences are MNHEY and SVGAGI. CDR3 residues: CASTGQGAYQPQHF. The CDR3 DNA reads TGTGCCAGCACGGGACAGGGGGCATATCAGCCCCAGCATTTT.

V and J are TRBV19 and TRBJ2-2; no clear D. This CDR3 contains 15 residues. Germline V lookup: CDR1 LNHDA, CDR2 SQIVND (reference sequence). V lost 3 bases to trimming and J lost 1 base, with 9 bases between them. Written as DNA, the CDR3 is TGTGCCAGTAGTATTGGGCAGATGAACACCGGGGAGCTGTTTTTT. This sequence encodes CASSIGQMNTGELFF.

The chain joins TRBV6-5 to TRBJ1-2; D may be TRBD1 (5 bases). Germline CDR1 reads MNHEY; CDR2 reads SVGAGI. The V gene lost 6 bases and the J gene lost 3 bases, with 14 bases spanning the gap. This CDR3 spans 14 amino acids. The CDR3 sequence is CASRVPPGYYGYTF. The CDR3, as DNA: TGTGCCAGCAGGGTCCCCCCAGGGTACTATGGCTACACCTTC.

This CDR3 reads CASSPYDRGHEKLFF. In DNA form, the CDR3 reads TGTGCCAGCTCACCATACGACAGGGGGCATGAAAAACTGTTTTTT. The chain has TRBV18 and TRBJ1-4; 10 nucleotides line up with TRBD1. The V and J ends lost 2 bases and 6 bases, in that order; junction bases with no gene match: 3. Germline assignment: CDR1 KGHSH and CDR2 LQKENI. The CDR3 is 15 amino acids.

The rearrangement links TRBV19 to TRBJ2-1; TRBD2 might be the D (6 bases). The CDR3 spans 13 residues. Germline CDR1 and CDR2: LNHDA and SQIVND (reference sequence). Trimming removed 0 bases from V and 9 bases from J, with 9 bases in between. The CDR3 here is CASSIEREVEQFF. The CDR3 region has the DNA TGTGCCAGTAGTATAGAAAGGGAGGTTGAGCAGTTCTTC.

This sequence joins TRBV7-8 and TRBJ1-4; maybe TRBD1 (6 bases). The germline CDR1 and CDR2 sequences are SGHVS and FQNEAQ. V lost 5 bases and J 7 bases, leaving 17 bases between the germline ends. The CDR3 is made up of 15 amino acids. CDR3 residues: CASSRLTGLGEKLFF. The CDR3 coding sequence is TGTGCCAGCAGCCGACTTACAGGGTTAGGTGAAAAACTGTTTTTT. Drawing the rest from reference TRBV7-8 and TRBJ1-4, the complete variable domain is GAGVSQSPRYKVAKRGQDVALRCDPISGHVSLFWYQQALGQGPEFLTYFQNEAQLDKSGLPSDRFFAERPEGSVSTLKIQRTQQEDSAVYLCASSRLTGLGEKLFFGSGTQLSVL.

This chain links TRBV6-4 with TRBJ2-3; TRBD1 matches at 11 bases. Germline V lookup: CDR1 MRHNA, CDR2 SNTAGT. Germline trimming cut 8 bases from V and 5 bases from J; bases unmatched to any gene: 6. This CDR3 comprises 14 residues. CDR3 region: CASGPGQGGDTQYF. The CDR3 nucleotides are TGTGCCAGCGGTCCGGGACAGGGGGGAGATACGCAGTATTTT.

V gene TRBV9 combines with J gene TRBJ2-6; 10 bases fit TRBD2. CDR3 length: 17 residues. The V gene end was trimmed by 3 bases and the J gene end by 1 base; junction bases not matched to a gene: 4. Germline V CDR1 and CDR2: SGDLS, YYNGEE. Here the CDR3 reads CASSASGGASGANVLTF. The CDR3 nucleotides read TGTGCCAGCAGCGCCAGCGGGGGGGCATCTGGGGCCAACGTCCTGACTTTC.

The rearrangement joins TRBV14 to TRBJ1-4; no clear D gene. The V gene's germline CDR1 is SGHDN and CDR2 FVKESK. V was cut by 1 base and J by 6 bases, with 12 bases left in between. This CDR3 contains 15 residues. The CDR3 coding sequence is TGTGCCAGCAGCCAAGGCCGGGGTGGTTATGAAAAACTGTTTTTT. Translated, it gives CASSQGRGGYEKLFF.

In DNA, the CDR3 is TGTGCCAGCAGTGATTCCGACACTGAAGCTTTCTTT. It encodes CASSDSDTEAFF. V usage is TRBV2 and J usage is TRBJ1-1; D uncertain. V lost 3 bases to trimming and J lost 3 bases, with 5 bases between them. From germline, CDR1 is SNHLY and CDR2 FYNNEI. The length of the CDR3 is 12 residues.

CDR3 sequence reads: CASSRDGGSYTF. CDR3 sequence (DNA): TGTGCCAGCAGCCGAGACGGGGGATCCTACACCTTC. The rearrangement joins TRBV7-6 to TRBJ1-2; D may be TRBD1 (5 bases). Germline loops: CDR1 SGHVS, CDR2 FNYEAQ. V lost 5 bases and J lost 10, with 14 bases in between. The CDR3 has 12 amino acids. The whole variable domain, remainder taken from reference TRBV7-6 and TRBJ1-2, is GAGVSQSPRYKVTKRGQDVALRCDPISGHVSLYWYRQALGQGPEFLTYFNYEAQQDKSGLPNDRFSAERPEGSISTLTIQRTEQRDSAMYRCASSRDGGSYTFGSGTRLTVV.